These 18 T cell receptor beta chains came from one sample sequenced in a study of T cell repertoires in cytomegalovirus infection. Via MiXCR, TCRdb re-called the reads, giving one row per CDR3 protein. The profile shows about 130,000 distinct CDR3 sequences, approximately 8.8% of them singletons. The sample comprised PBMCs. These receptor sequences come from a human donor in good health (CMV status not recorded). Some clones in this sample may be carry-over from other donors' samples.

This clonotype was picked up many times. V usage is TRBV7-9 and J usage is TRBJ1-1, with D hard to call. Per the germline V gene, CDR1 is SEHNR and CDR2 is FQNEAQ (reference sequence). There are 12 residues in the CDR3. The V gene lost 5 bases and the J gene lost 7 bases, with 11 bases spanning the gap. CDR3 sequence (DNA): TGTGCCAGCAGCCCCCCGAACCATGAAGCTTTCTTT. It yields the protein CASSPPNHEAFF.

This clonotype appeared many times. This sequence joins TRBV18 and TRBJ1-5, with 7 bases identical to TRBD1. V gave up 3 bases and J gave up 0 bases; unmatched junction bases: 2. Germline V lookup: CDR1 KGHSH, CDR2 LQKENI. The CDR3 length is 15 residues. The CDR3 nucleotides are TGTGCCAGCTCACCCGGGACAGATAGCAATCAGCCCCAGCATTTT. It translates to CASSPGTDSNQPQHF.

The V call is TRBV19, the J call TRBJ2-7, with 8 bases identical to TRBD1. The V gene end was trimmed by 5 bases and the J gene end by 0 bases; junction bases not matched to a gene: 9. CDR1 LNHDA and CDR2 SQIVND come from the germline V gene (reference sequence). The CDR3 consists of 16 residues. The CDR3 loop reads CASSVRRTGFSYEQYF. The CDR3 nucleotides read TGTGCCAGTAGTGTCCGACGGACAGGGTTCTCCTACGAGCAGTACTTC.

This clonotype came up many times. This rearrangement joins TRBV19 to TRBJ2-3; D possibly corresponds to TRBD2 (6 bases). Per the germline V gene, CDR1 is LNHDA and CDR2 is SQIVND (reference sequence). V was pared by 8 bases and J by 4 bases, with 16 bases between. The CDR3 extends over 14 amino acids. The DNA for the CDR3 is TGTGCCAGTCGACTAGGCCCTACCTCAGATACGCAGTATTTT. Its translation is CASRLGPTSDTQYF.

This clonotype has only a few counts. The rearrangement uses TRBV29-1 and TRBJ1-2; no clear D. The CDR3 spans 11 residues. Deletions cut 4 bases from V and 8 bases from J, with 11 bases between. Germline CDR1 is SQVTM and CDR2 is ANQGSEA. The CDR3 sequence is CSVGPSEGYTF. In DNA, the CDR3 is TGCAGCGTTGGACCTTCGGAAGGCTACACCTTC.

V usage is TRBV5-1 and J usage is TRBJ2-5; 7 bases map to TRBD1. With V trimmed by 4 bases and J by 4 bases, 4 bases remained unmatched. Germline assignment: CDR1 SGHRS and CDR2 YFSETQ. The CDR3 has 13 amino acids. The CDR3 DNA reads as TGCGCCAGCAGCGCCACAGGGGTAGAGACCCAGTACTTC. Protein product: CASSATGVETQYF.

In its sample, this clonotype ranks as medium-sized. V is TRBV7-2 and J is TRBJ2-1; TRBD2 matches at 11 bases. This CDR3 is 15 amino acids long. Germline V gives CDR1 SGHTA, CDR2 FQGNSA. V lost 5 bases to trimming and J lost 5 bases; unmatched junction nucleotides: 5. The CDR3, as DNA: TGTGCCAGCAGCGCCCAGACTAGCGGGAACAATGAGCAGTTCTTC. Protein: CASSAQTSGNNEQFF.

This clonotype is categorized as medium-sized (0.01 to 0.1%). The chain joins TRBV12-3 or TRBV12-4 to TRBJ2-1; maybe TRBD1 (6 bases). This CDR3 spans 13 amino acids. Trimming pared 10 bases from V and 9 bases from J, leaving 19 bases between. The CDR3 nucleotides are TGTGCCACCGGGACAACCCGAGGGGGTGAGCAGTTCTTC. Translation: CATGTTRGGEQFF.

This clonotype was seen only a few times. The V call is TRBV12-3 or TRBV12-4, the J call TRBJ1-1; 7 bases agree with TRBD1. The CDR3 consists of 15 residues. Germline trimming cut 6 bases from V and 5 bases from J; bases unmatched to any gene: 12. The CDR3 here is CASSPSWKGATEAFF. As DNA, the CDR3 is TGTGCCAGCAGCCCATCGTGGAAGGGGGCTACTGAAGCTTTCTTT.

V gene TRBV27 combines with J gene TRBJ2-3, with D unresolved. Germline assignment: CDR1 MNHEY and CDR2 SMNVEV (reference sequence). V lost 4 bases and J 1 base, leaving 15 bases between the germline ends. This CDR3 comprises 16 residues. As DNA, the CDR3 is TGTGCCAGCAGTTATCAGGTGGCCCTCCGCACAGATACGCAGTATTTT. It yields the protein CASSYQVALRTDTQYF.

This clonotype was seen at least ten times. The chain couples TRBV12-3 or TRBV12-4 to TRBJ2-7, with TRBD1 matching over 8 bases. With 4 bases clipped from V and 0 bases from J, the junction kept 11 bases outside the gene matches. This CDR3 comprises 17 residues. CDR3 region: CASSSQDRAIISYEQYF. The CDR3 DNA reads as TGTGCCAGCAGTTCACAGGACAGGGCAATCATCTCCTACGAGCAGTACTTC.

Many counts were recorded for this clonotype. The chain joins TRBV28 to TRBJ2-7, with D perhaps matching TRBD1 (7 bases). V was cut by 3 bases and J by 2 bases, with 14 bases left in between. Germline-derived CDR1 and CDR2 are MDHEN and SYDVKM. The CDR3 runs to 15 residues. This chain's CDR3 is CASSFVGGGAYEQYF. The CDR3 DNA sequence: TGTGCCAGCAGTTTTGTAGGGGGCGGGGCCTACGAGCAGTACTTC. Supplemented by reference TRBV28 and TRBJ2-7, the full variable domain reads DVKVTQSSRYLVKRTGEKVFLECVQDMDHENMFWYRQDPGLGLRLIYFSYDVKMKEKGDIPEGYSVSREKKERFSLILESASTNQTSMYLCASSFVGGGAYEQYFGPGTRLTVT.

This clonotype was counted at least ten times. This sequence joins TRBV7-2 and TRBJ2-3; D possibly uses TRBD1 or TRBD2 (5 bases each). The V gene's germline CDR1 is SGHTA and CDR2 FQGNSA. This CDR3 has 16 residues. V gave up 5 bases and J gave up 0 bases, with 15 bases separating them. The CDR3: CASSTRQRGSTDTQYF. For the CDR3, the DNA is TGTGCCAGCAGCACCCGACAGAGGGGTAGCACAGATACGCAGTATTTT.

The chain links TRBV5-1 to TRBJ2-1; 9 nucleotides match TRBD1. Losses at the gene ends were 4 bases for V and 6 bases for J; bases not matched to a gene: 8. There are 15 residues in the CDR3. Germline-derived CDR1 and CDR2 are SGHRS and YFSETQ. The CDR3 loop is CASSRRGQGTNEQFF. CDR3 coding DNA: TGCGCCAGCAGCCGGCGGGGACAGGGCACCAATGAGCAGTTCTTC.

In DNA, the CDR3 is TGTGCCAGCAGCTTTACAGGTGGCACTGAAGCTTTCTTT. Its protein product is CASSFTGGTEAFF. The chain joins TRBV13 to TRBJ1-1; a possible D gene is TRBD1 (5 bases). Trimming shortened V by 3 bases and J by 4 bases, and 9 bases separated the two germline ends. In germline, CDR1 is PRHDT, CDR2 FYEKMQ (reference sequence). The CDR3 runs to 13 residues.

This clonotype came up many times. The chain links TRBV7-2 to TRBJ2-2; no clear D. The CDR3 sequence is 12 residues long. The V end was cut by 6 bases, the J end by 6 bases, with 8 bases between. CDR1 is SGHTA, CDR2 FQGNSA, per germline. This CDR3 is CASSLFAGELFF. Written as DNA, the CDR3 is TGTGCCAGCAGTCTCTTTGCCGGGGAGCTGTTTTTT.

This clonotype was seen ten or more times. This chain links TRBV19 with TRBJ1-1; unclear D gene. The V end was cut by 3 bases, the J end by 5 bases, with 10 bases between. Germline assignment: CDR1 LNHDA and CDR2 SQIVND (reference sequence). This CDR3 spans 13 amino acids. The CDR3 loop is CASSIRGATEAFF. The DNA for the CDR3 is TGTGCCAGTAGTATTCGTGGAGCGACTGAAGCTTTCTTT.

This clonotype came up many times. J is TRBJ2-7 and V is TRBV2, with 8 bases lining up with TRBD1. The CDR3 totals 14 residues. The junction had 6 bases not matched to a gene; V was cut back by 6 bases and J by 2 bases. Germline CDR1 reads SNHLY; CDR2 reads FYNNEI. The CDR3 region is CASSAGTGPYEQYF. CDR3 in DNA: TGTGCCAGCAGCGCCGGGACAGGCCCCTACGAGCAGTACTTC.